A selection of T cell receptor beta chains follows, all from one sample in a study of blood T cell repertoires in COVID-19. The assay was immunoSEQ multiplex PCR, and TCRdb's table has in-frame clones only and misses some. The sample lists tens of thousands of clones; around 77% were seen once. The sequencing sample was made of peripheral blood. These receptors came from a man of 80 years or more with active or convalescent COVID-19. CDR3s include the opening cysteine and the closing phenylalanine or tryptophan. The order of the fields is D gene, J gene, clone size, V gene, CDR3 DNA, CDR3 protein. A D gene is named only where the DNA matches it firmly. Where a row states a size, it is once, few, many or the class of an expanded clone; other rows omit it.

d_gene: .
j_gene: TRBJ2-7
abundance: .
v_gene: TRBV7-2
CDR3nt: TGTGCCAGCAGCTTCCCAGAAAGCTCCTACGAGCAGTACTTC
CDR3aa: CASSFPESSYEQYF

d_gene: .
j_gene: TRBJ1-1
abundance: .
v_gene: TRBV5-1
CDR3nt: TGCGCCAGCAGCTTGGGCGCCATACTGAACACTGAAGCTTTCTTT
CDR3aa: CASSLGAILNTEAFF

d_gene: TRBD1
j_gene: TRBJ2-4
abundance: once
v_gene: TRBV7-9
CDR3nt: TGTGCCAGCAGCTTACCAGGACAGGGTTTTTTTCAGTACTTC
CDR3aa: CASSLPGQGFFQYF

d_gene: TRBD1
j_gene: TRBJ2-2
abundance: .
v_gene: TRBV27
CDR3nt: TGTGCCAGCGGGTGGACAGGGCTCGCCGGGGAGCTGTTTTTT
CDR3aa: CASGWTGLAGELFF

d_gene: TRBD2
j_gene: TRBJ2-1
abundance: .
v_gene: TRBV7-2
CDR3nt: TGTGCCAGCAGCTTACGGCGGGAGCCCTACAATGAGCAGTTCTTC
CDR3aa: CASSLRREPYNEQFF

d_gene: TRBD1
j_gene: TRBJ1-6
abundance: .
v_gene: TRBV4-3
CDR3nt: TGCGCCAGCAGCCAAGATTCGGCAGGGGGGCGAAAGGCCCTCCACTTT
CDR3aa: CASSQDSAGGRKALHF

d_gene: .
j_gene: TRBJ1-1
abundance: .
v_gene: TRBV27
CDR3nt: TGTGCCAGCAGTTTAGTCCGAGTCACAGCGGGGAGGAACACTGAAGCTTTCTTT
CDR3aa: CASSLVRVTAGRNTEAFF

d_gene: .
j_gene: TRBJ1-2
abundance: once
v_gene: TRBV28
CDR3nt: TGTGCCAGCAGCCTCGTGGGGGGCTATGGCTACACCTTC
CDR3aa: CASSLVGGYGYTF

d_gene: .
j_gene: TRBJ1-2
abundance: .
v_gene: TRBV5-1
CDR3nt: TGCGCCAGCAGCTCACAGGGTTTTGGCTACACCTTC
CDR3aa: CASSSQGFGYTF

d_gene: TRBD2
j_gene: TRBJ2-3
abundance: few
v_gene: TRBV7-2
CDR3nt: TGTGCCAGCAGCTTTGAGCCTAGCGGAAGCACAGATACGCAGTATTTT
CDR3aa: CASSFEPSGSTDTQYF

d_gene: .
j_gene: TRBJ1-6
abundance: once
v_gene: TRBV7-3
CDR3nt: TGTGCCAGCAGCCCTCAGGGGTATAATTCACCCCTCCACTTT
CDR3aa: CASSPQGYNSPLHF

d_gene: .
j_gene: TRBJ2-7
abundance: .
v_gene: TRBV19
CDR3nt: TGTGCCAGTAGTTTCCAAGCGGGCCTCTCCTACGAGCAGTACTTC
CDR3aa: CASSFQAGLSYEQYF

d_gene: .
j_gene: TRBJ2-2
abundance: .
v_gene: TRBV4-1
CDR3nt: TGCGCCAGCAGCCAGTCTCCTATCATCGGGACACCGAACACCGGGGAGCTGTTTTTT
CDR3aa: CASSQSPIIGTPNTGELFF

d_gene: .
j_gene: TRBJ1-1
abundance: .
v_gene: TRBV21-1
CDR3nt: TGTGCCAGCAGCAAAGACATGGGGGAGGGCACTGAAGCTTTCTTT
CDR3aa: CASSKDMGEGTEAFF

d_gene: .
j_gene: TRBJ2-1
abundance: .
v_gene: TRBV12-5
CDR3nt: TGTGCTAGTGGTTTGGTTAGGAGGGAGTATGATGAGCAGTTCTTC
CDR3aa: CASGLVRREYDEQFF

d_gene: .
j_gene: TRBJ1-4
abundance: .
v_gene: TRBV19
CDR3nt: TGTGCCAGTAGTAACTACAGGGAGAGGGTCGAAAAACTGTTTTTT
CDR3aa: CASSNYRERVEKLFF

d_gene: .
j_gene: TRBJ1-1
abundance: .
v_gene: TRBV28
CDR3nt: TGTGCCAGTCAACACGGAGACACTGAAGCTTTCTTT
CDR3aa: CASQHGDTEAFF

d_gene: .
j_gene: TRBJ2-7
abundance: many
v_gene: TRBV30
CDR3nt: TGTGCCACATCGGCGGCAGACGAGCAGTACTTC
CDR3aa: CATSAADEQYF

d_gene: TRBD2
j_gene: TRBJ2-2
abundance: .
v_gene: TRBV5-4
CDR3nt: TGTGCCAGCGGCTTGGGACTAGGAGACACCGGGGAGCTGTTTTTT
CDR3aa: CASGLGLGDTGELFF

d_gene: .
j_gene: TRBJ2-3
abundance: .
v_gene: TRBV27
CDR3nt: TGTGCCAGCAGTGGCGCTTCGTGGGGCGCAGATACGCAGTATTTT
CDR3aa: CASSGASWGADTQYF

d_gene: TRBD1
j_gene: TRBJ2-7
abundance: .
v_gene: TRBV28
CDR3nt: TGTGCCGCACCCGGACAGGGAGACTCCGAGCAGTACTTC
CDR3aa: CAAPGQGDSEQYF

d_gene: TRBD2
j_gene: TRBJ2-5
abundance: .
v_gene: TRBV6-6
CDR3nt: TGTGCCAGCAGCCGTAATCGGGCTGAGGGAGCGGGAGGGCCAGGGGAGACCCAGTACTTC
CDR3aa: CASSRNRAEGAGGPGETQYF

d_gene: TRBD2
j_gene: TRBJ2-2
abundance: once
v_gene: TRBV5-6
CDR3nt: TGTGCCAGCAGCCCCGTGGGAGGGGTGGCCACCGGGGAGCTGTTTTTT
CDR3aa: CASSPVGGVATGELFF

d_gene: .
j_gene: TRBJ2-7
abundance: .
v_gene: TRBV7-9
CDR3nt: TGTGCCAGCAGCCCTACAGTGGACAGGCAGTACTTC
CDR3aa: CASSPTVDRQYF

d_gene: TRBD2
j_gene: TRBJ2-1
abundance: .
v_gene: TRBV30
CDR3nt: TGTGCCTGGAGTGTGTTAGCGGGAGAGGGCAATGAGCAGTTCTTC
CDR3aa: CAWSVLAGEGNEQFF

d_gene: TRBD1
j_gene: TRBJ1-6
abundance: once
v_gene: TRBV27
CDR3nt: TGTGCCAGCAGTTTGGGGACAGGGAGTTCACCCCTCCACTTT
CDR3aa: CASSLGTGSSPLHF

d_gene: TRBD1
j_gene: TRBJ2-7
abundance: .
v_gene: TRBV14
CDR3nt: TGTGCCAGCAGCCCCGGGACAGGGACCTACGAGCAGTACTTC
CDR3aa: CASSPGTGTYEQYF

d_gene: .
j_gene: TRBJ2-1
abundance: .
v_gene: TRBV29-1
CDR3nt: TGCAGCGTTGTTTGGGAGAGCTCCTACAATGAGCAGTTCTTC
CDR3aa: CSVVWESSYNEQFF

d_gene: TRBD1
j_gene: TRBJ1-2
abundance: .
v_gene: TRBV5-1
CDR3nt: TGCGCCAGCAGTGAAGGGGGCGCGTCTGACGGCTACACCTTC
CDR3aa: CASSEGGASDGYTF

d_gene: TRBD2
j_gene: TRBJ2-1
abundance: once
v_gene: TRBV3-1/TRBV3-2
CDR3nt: TGTGCCAGCAGCCCTGGGGTAGCGGGGTTCCTTTACAATGAGCAGTTCTTC
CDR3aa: CASSPGVAGFLYNEQFF

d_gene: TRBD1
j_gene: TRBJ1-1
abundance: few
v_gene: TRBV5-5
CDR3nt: TGTGCCAGCAGCTTACTTCACAGGGGAAACACTGAAGCTTTCTTT
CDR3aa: CASSLLHRGNTEAFF

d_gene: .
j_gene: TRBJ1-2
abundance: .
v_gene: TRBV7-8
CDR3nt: TGTGCCAGCAGCCTAAGCCCAGGGGCTAATTATGGCTACACCTTC
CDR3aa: CASSLSPGANYGYTF

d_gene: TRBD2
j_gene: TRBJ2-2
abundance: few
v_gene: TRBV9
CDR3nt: TGTGCCAGCAGCGCTAGCGGGGGGGCTGGCACCGGGGAGCTGTTTTTT
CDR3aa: CASSASGGAGTGELFF

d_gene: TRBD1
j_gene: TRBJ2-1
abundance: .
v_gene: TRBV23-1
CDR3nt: TGCGCCAGCAGTCAATACCGGCAGGGGGAACTAGGTGAGCAGTTCTTC
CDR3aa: CASSQYRQGELGEQFF

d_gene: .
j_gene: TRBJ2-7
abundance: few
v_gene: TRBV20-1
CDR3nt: TGCAGTGGAACAGTCGGCTACGAGCAGTACTTC
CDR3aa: CSGTVGYEQYF

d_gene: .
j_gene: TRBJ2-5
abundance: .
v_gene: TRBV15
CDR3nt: TGTGCCACCAGCAGAGTGACTTATCAAGAGACCCAGTACTTC
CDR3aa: CATSRVTYQETQYF

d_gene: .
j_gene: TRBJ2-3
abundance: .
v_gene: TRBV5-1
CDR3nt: TGCGCCAGCAGCTTGGATAGGAGGGCTAGCACAGATACGCAGTATTTT
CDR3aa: CASSLDRRASTDTQYF

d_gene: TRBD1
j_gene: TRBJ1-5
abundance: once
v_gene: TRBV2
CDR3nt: TGTGCCAGCAGTACGGGACAGGGGGAAAGTCAGCCCCAGCATTTT
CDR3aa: CASSTGQGESQPQHF

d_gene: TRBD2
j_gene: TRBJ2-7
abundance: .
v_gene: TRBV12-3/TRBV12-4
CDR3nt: TGTGCCAGCAGTTCTAGCGGCGAGCAGTACTTC
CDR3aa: CASSSSGEQYF

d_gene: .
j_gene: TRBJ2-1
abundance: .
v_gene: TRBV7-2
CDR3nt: TGTGCCAGCAGCTTAGACCCGGACAATGAGCAGTTCTTC
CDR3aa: CASSLDPDNEQFF

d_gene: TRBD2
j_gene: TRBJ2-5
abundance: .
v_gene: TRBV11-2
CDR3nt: TGTGCCAGCAGCTCTTGGGCTAGCGGAGATCAAGAGACCCAGTACTTC
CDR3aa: CASSSWASGDQETQYF

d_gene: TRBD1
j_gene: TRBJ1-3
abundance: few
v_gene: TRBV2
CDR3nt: TGTGCCAGCACCCGGGACAGCGACCGAAACACCATATATTTT
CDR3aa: CASTRDSDRNTIYF

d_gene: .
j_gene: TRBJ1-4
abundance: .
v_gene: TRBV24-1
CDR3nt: TGTGCCACCAGTGGTGGGACAACAGCAACTAATGAAAAACTGTTTTTT
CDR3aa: CATSGGTTATNEKLFF

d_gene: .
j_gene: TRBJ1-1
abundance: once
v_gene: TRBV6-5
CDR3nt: TGTGCCAGCAGTTCAACAGCCTCCATGAACACTGAAGCTTTCTTT
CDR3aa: CASSSTASMNTEAFF

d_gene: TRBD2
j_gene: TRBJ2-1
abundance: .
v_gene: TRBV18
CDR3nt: TGTGCCAGCTCACCAAACATAGCGGGGGGCGACTCCTACAATGAGCAGTTCTTC
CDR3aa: CASSPNIAGGDSYNEQFF

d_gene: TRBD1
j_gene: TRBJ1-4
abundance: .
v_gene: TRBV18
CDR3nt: TGTGCCAGCTCACCTCGACAGGGTGATGAAAAACTGTTTTTT
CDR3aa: CASSPRQGDEKLFF

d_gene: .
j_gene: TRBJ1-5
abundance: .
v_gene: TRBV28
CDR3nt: TGTGCCAGCAGTCCGATTAGGAGTAATCAGCCCCAGCATTTT
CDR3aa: CASSPIRSNQPQHF

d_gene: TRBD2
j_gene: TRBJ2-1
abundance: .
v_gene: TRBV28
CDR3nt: TGTGCCAGCAGTTATGCGGGGGACAATGAGCAGTTCTTC
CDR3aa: CASSYAGDNEQFF

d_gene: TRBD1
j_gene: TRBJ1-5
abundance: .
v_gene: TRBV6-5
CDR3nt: TGTGCCAGCAACGACAGGGCTGGGGGCAATCAGCCCCAGCATTTT
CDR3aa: CASNDRAGGNQPQHF

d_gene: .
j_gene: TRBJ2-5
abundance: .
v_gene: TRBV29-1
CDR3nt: TGCAGCGTGGGCATAACCGGGTACCAAGAGACCCAGTACTTC
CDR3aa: CSVGITGYQETQYF

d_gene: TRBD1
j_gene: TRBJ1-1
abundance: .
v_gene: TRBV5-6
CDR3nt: TGTGCCAGCAGCTTAAGACAGGGAGGCACTGAAGCTTTCTTT
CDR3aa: CASSLRQGGTEAFF

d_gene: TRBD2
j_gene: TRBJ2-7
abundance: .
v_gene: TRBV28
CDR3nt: TGTGCCAGCAGTTTAGGGGTGGAACGGGAGGAGGCCTCCTACGAGCAGTACTTC
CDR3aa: CASSLGVEREEASYEQYF

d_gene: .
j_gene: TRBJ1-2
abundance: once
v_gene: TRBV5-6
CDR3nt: TGTGCCAGCAGCCCTGACTGGGGCGGCTACACCTTC
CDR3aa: CASSPDWGGYTF

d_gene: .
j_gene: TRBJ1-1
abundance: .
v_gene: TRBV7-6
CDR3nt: TGTGCCAGCAGCTCACGCGTGAACACTGAAGCTTTCTTT
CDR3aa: CASSSRVNTEAFF

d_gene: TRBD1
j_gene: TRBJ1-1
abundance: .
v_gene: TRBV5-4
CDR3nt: TGTGCCTTACGACAGGGGATGAACACTGAAGCTTTCTTT
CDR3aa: CALRQGMNTEAFF

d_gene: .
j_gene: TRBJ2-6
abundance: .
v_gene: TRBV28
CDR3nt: TGTGCCAGCAGCCGAAGTGCAGCTGGGGCCAACGTCCTGACTTTC
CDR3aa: CASSRSAAGANVLTF

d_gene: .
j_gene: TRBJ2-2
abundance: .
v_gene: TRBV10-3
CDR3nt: TGTGCCATCAGTGACAGGGCGAACACCGGGGAGCTGTTTTTT
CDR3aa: CAISDRANTGELFF

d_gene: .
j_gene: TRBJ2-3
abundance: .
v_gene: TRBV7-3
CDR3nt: TGTGCCAGCAGCCCGGGACTCCACACAGATACGCAGTATTTT
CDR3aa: CASSPGLHTDTQYF

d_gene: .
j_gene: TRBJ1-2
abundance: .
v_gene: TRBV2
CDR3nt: TGTGCCAGCAGTTTCGGAAGGGAGAATGGCTACACCTTC
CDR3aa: CASSFGRENGYTF

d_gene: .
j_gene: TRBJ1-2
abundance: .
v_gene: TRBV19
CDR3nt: TGTGCCAGTAGATCCGACAGATATGGCTACACCTTC
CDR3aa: CASRSDRYGYTF